A single sample gave rise to the 29 T cell receptor beta chains below, sequenced in a study of early T cells in non-severe SARS-CoV-2 infection. A single record per CDR3 protein comes from TCRdb applying MiXCR to the 5' RACE reads. The sample holds tens of thousands of distinct CDR3 sequences, approximately 10% seen once. The input for sequencing was whole blood, taken at baseline. These TCRs come from an adult who was a healthcare worker with PCR-confirmed SARS-CoV-2 infection or an uninfected control (not recorded which).

The CDR3 protein is CATSDYSGGNNEQFF. The CDR3 bases are TGTGCCACCAGTGATTACAGCGGGGGGAACAATGAGCAGTTCTTC. This rearrangement joins TRBV24-1 to TRBJ2-1, with 9 bases identical to TRBD2. Looked up from germline, CDR1 is KGHDR and CDR2 is SFDVKD. This CDR3 has 15 amino acids. V lost 2 bases, J lost 5 bases, and 3 bases stayed unmatched.

This rearrangement joins TRBV12-3 or TRBV12-4 to TRBJ2-7; 10 bases are a match to TRBD2. Trimming took 7 bases from V and 5 from J; bases not matched to a gene: 11. This CDR3 has 15 amino acids. The CDR3 here is CASKPSGSRFDEQYF. CDR3 sequence (DNA): TGTGCCAGCAAACCTAGCGGGAGTAGGTTCGACGAGCAGTACTTC.

Many counts were recorded for this clonotype. J is TRBJ2-5 and V is TRBV5-1; 7 nucleotides align to TRBD2. Germline assignment: CDR1 SGHRS and CDR2 YFSETQ. J was trimmed by 4 bases and V by 6 bases; bases with no gene match: 18. The CDR3 covers 17 residues. CDR3 loop: CASTPSRGVGEGETQYF. The CDR3 DNA sequence: TGCGCCAGCACTCCATCCCGAGGGGTCGGGGAGGGAGAGACCCAGTACTTC.

This clonotype was detected only a few times. The rearrangement links TRBV4-1 to TRBJ2-1, with TRBD2 matching over 8 bases. This CDR3 contains 17 residues. Germline trimming cut 0 bases from V and 2 bases from J; bases unmatched to any gene: 6. The V gene's germline CDR1 is MGHRA and CDR2 YSYEKL. This CDR3 reads CASSQEARGGPYNEQFF. The CDR3 DNA reads as TGCGCCAGCAGCCAAGAGGCCCGGGGGGGCCCCTACAATGAGCAGTTCTTC.

Many counts were recorded for this clonotype. The chain has TRBV12-3 or TRBV12-4 and TRBJ1-1; 7 bases map to TRBD1. The ends lost 7 bases at V and 5 bases at J; junction bases unmatched: 16. This CDR3 spans 16 amino acids. The CDR3 reads CASTPGQPLDYTEAFF. In DNA, the CDR3 is TGTGCCAGCACCCCGGGACAGCCCCTAGATTATACTGAAGCTTTCTTT.

The table lists this clonotype with many counts. This chain joins TRBV4-1 and TRBJ1-1; D call uncertain. The CDR3 consists of 13 residues. The germline V and J ends were trimmed by 4 bases and 10 bases, with 16 bases remaining between them. Germline V CDR1 and CDR2: MGHRA, YSYEKL. The CDR3 reads CASSRVPGVSAFF. For the CDR3, the DNA is TGCGCCAGCAGCCGAGTCCCCGGGGTCTCAGCTTTCTTT.

The sample holds many counts of this clonotype. This chain uses TRBV18 with TRBJ2-7; D may match TRBD1 or TRBD2 (5 bases each). This CDR3 is built from 14 residues. Looked up from germline, CDR1 is KGHSH and CDR2 is LQKENI. Trimming cost V 4 bases and J 2 bases, with 12 bases left between them. The CDR3 DNA follows: TGTGCCAGCTCACTTGGGACGGAGGCCTACGAGCAGTACTTC. Its translation: CASSLGTEAYEQYF.

This clonotype showed up many times. The V and J genes are TRBV7-9 and TRBJ2-5; a weak D match, TRBD2 (5 bases). V gave up 1 base and J gave up 0 bases, with 12 bases separating them. Germline V gives CDR1 SEHNR, CDR2 FQNEAQ (reference sequence). The CDR3 length is 16 residues. CDR3 residues: CASSLGKGAYQETQYF. The CDR3 DNA follows: TGTGCCAGCAGCTTAGGAAAGGGAGCCTACCAAGAGACCCAGTACTTC.

In this sample, this clonotype turned up a few times. The chain links TRBV12-3 or TRBV12-4 to TRBJ2-2; TRBD1 matches 9 bases. This CDR3 spans 15 amino acids. Unmatched junction bases numbered 5, after V lost 6 bases and J lost 3 bases. The CDR3 coding sequence is TGTGCCAGCAGGGTCGGGACAGGGCACACCGGGGAGCTGTTTTTT. Translating it yields CASRVGTGHTGELFF.

A remark on this clonotype: The junction differs from germline at one of its ends, possibly a read error. This chain links TRBV10-3 with TRBJ2-7; TRBD1 matches 8 bases. In germline, CDR1 is ENHRY, CDR2 SYGVKD. The length of the CDR3 is 15 residues. The CDR3 spells CAISEPQGATHEQYF. The CDR3, as DNA: TGTGCCATAAGTGAGCCCCAGGGGGCGACCCACGAGCAGTACTTC.

This clonotype was observed a handful of times. The chain has TRBV12-3 or TRBV12-4 and TRBJ2-4; D may be TRBD2 (5 bases). Deletions cut 7 bases from V and 1 base from J, with 14 bases between. This CDR3 has 15 residues. The CDR3 bases are TGTGCCAGCACACCGGACGGCGGGGCCAAAAACATTCAGTACTTC. Translating it yields CASTPDGGAKNIQYF.

This clonotype was seen a handful of times. CDR3 residues: CASSLTGARQETQYF. CDR3 bases: TGTGCCAGCAGCTTAACAGGGGCGCGGCAAGAGACCCAGTACTTC. The genes are TRBV11-2 and TRBJ2-5, with 7 bases matching TRBD1. The CDR3 sequence is 15 residues long. After removal of 2 bases from V and 2 bases from J, the junction contained 5 bases not matched to a gene. Germline V gene sequence: CDR1 SGHAT, CDR2 FQNNGV. Using reference TRBV11-2 and TRBJ2-5 for the parts outside the CDR3, the full variable domain is EAGVAQSPRYKIIEKRQSVAFWCNPISGHATLYWYQQILGQGPKLLIQFQNNGVVDDSQLPKDRFSAERLKGVDSTLKIQPAKLEDSAVYLCASSLTGARQETQYFGPGTRLLVL.

In DNA, the CDR3 is TGTGCCAGCAGGGCCGGGACAAGCTCCTACGAGCAGTACTTC. Its protein product is CASRAGTSSYEQYF. The V gene is TRBV2, the J gene TRBJ2-7; tentatively, D is TRBD1 (6 bases). CDR1 and CDR2 from the germline V gene are SNHLY and FYNNEI. Trimming removed 6 bases from V and 0 bases from J, with 12 bases in between. The CDR3 is 14 amino acids.

The V call is TRBV6-6, the J call TRBJ2-2, with a weak D call TRBD1 (5 bases). The germline gives CDR1 MNHNY, CDR2 SVGAGI (reference sequence). V was pared by 0 bases and J by 2 bases, with 10 bases between. This CDR3 region has 16 residues. The CDR3, as DNA: TGTGCCAGCAGTTACTCGGGGCAGATCAACACCGGGGAGCTGTTTTTT. It codes for CASSYSGQINTGELFF.

This rearrangement joins TRBV18 to TRBJ2-3; D is unresolved. The CDR3 spans 13 residues. Germline V CDR1 and CDR2: KGHSH, LQKENI. Deletions cut 6 bases from V and 2 bases from J, with 9 bases between. The CDR3 nucleotides read TGTGCCAGCTCTCCCTCTATCACAGATACGCAGTATTTT. Protein: CASSPSITDTQYF.

The chain joins TRBV7-9 to TRBJ2-1; D call uncertain. This CDR3 has 14 amino acids. Germline V gives CDR1 SEHNR, CDR2 FQNEAQ (reference sequence). Trimming left V 8 bases short and J 4 bases short, with 15 bases between. CDR3 nucleotide sequence: TGTGCCAGCGAGATCAGCCAACCTTACAATGAGCAGTTCTTC. Amino acids: CASEISQPYNEQFF.

This clonotype was seen a handful of times. The chain joins TRBV10-1 to TRBJ1-2; tentative D call: TRBD1 (5 bases). Germline values: CDR1 WNHNN, CDR2 SYGVQD (reference sequence). The CDR3 contains 19 residues. V lost 7 bases and J 1 base, leaving 28 bases between the germline ends. CDR3 bases: TGCGCCAGCACGCGAACTTACCGGGACGAACCCCGCATTAACTATGGCTACACCTTC. This sequence encodes CASTRTYRDEPRINYGYTF.

Ten or more counts support this clonotype. The chain is built from TRBV5-1 and TRBJ2-3; 7 bases match TRBD1. V dropped 4 bases and J dropped 1; count of bases not matched to a gene: 3. In germline, CDR1 is SGHRS, CDR2 YFSETQ. This CDR3 spans 14 amino acids. CDR3 loop: CASSTDRGTDTQYF. Written as DNA, the CDR3 is TGCGCCAGCAGCACCGACAGGGGCACAGATACGCAGTATTTT. The entire variable domain, with the rest obtained from reference TRBV5-1 and TRBJ2-3, is as follows: KAGVTQTPRYLIKTRGQQVTLSCSPISGHRSVSWYQQTPGQGLQFLFEYFSETQRNKGNFPGRFSGRQFSNSRSEMNVSTLELGDSALYLCASSTDRGTDTQYFGPGTRLTVL.

The rearrangement links TRBV5-1 to TRBJ2-3; tentatively, D is TRBD1 (5 bases). Trimming took off 1 base at V and 11 bases at J, with 17 bases between the two ends. CDR1 and CDR2 (germline): SGHRS, YFSETQ. This CDR3 region has 14 residues. In nucleotides, the CDR3 is TGCGCCAGCAGCTTGACACAGGACGGCATTGGGCAGTATTTT. Its translation is CASSLTQDGIGQYF.

J is TRBJ1-6 and V is TRBV18, with D uncertain. This CDR3 region has 15 residues. With 6 bases removed from V and 6 bases from J, the gap between germline ends came to 15 bases. Germline V gene data show CDR1 as KGHSH and CDR2 as LQKENI. In nucleotides, the CDR3 is TGTGCCAGCTCGGAGACCGTTGGCCTTAATTCACCCCTCCACTTT. It yields the protein CASSETVGLNSPLHF. The variable domain in full, completed from reference TRBV18 and TRBJ1-6, reads NAGVMQNPRHLVRRRGQEARLRCSPMKGHSHVYWYRQLPEEGLKFMVYLQKENIIDESGMPKERFSAEFPKEGPSILRIQQVVRGDSAAYFCASSETVGLNSPLHFGNGTRLTVT.

This clonotype was detected only a few times. The chain carries TRBV6-6 and TRBJ2-7; 7 nucleotides match TRBD1. Germline V gene data show CDR1 as MNHNY and CDR2 as SVGAGI (reference sequence). The CDR3 runs to 15 residues. J was trimmed by 1 base and V by 7 bases; bases with no gene match: 10. The CDR3 DNA reads TGTGCCAGCATTAACCGGGACAGCCTTTCCTACGAGCAGTACTTC. Translation gives CASINRDSLSYEQYF.

This clonotype was seen repeatedly, ten times or more. The V gene is TRBV7-6, the J gene TRBJ2-7; 11 bases fit TRBD1. Trimming cost V 5 bases and J 3 bases; bases outside gene matches: 9. This CDR3 comprises 16 residues. CDR1 is SGHVS and CDR2 is FNYEAQ in the germline V gene. The CDR3 DNA sequence: TGTGCCAGCAGCCCGACCGGGACAGGGGGTGACTACGAGCAGTACTTC. Translating gives CASSPTGTGGDYEQYF.

The chain joins TRBV4-1 to TRBJ2-2; D might be TRBD1 (5 bases). Trimming shortened V by 4 bases and J by 5 bases, and 14 bases separated the two germline ends. CDR1 is MGHRA, CDR2 YSYEKL, per germline. The CDR3 spans 15 residues. CDR3 coding DNA: TGCGCCAGCAGCCGCCCTGCACAGGCAACCGGGGAGCTGTTTTTT. This codes for CASSRPAQATGELFF.

This clonotype showed up many times. Its ends do not fully match the called genes, so a read error is possible. The CDR3 DNA reads as TGCGGTTTGTCCTTCGGGGTCTCCGAGACCCAGTACTTC. This translates into CGLSFGVSETQYF. The gene calls are TRBV30 and TRBJ2-5; perhaps TRBD2 as D (5 bases). Germline loops: CDR1 GTSNPN, CDR2 SVGIG (reference sequence). CDR3 length: 13 residues.

This clonotype was detected many times. The chain is built from TRBV30 and TRBJ1-1, with 8 nucleotides matching TRBD1. V was clipped by 2 bases and J by 1 base; unmatched bases: 0. The CDR3 runs to 13 residues. Germline V gene lookup returns CDR1 GTSNPN and CDR2 SVGIG (reference sequence). CDR3 amino acids: CAWSQGANTEAFF. CDR3 nucleotides: TGTGCCTGGAGTCAGGGGGCGAACACTGAAGCTTTCTTT.

This clonotype was counted at least ten times. CDR3 in DNA: TGCAGCGCCGGGACAGGGTCAACAGATACGCAGTATTTT. It is translated as CSAGTGSTDTQYF. The chain links TRBV29-1 to TRBJ2-3; 9 positions match TRBD1. Germline loops: CDR1 SQVTM, CDR2 ANQGSEA. The V and J ends lost 7 bases and 3 bases, in that order; junction bases with no gene match: 5. The CDR3 loop spans 13 amino acids.

This clonotype was seen many times. CDR3: CASSGRGSYEQYF. CDR3 bases: TGCGCCAGCAGCGGCAGAGGATCCTACGAGCAGTACTTC. The chain has TRBV5-1 and TRBJ2-7, with no clear D. This CDR3 contains 13 residues. In germline, CDR1 is SGHRS, CDR2 YFSETQ. V lost 4 bases and J 1 base, leaving 9 bases between the germline ends.

This clonotype was seen a handful of times. The CDR3, as DNA: TGCGCCAGCAGGAGGGCGAACACCGGGGAGCTGTTTTTT. Translation gives CASRRANTGELFF. J is TRBJ2-2 and V is TRBV10-2, with D tentatively TRBD2 (5 bases). The CDR3 sequence is 13 residues long. V lost 6 bases to trimming and J lost 0 bases, with 5 bases between them. Germline values: CDR1 WSHSY, CDR2 SAAADI.

V is TRBV4-1 and J is TRBJ1-2; D is perhaps TRBD1 (5 bases). The CDR3 consists of 16 residues. Per the germline V gene, CDR1 is MGHRA and CDR2 is YSYEKL. V lost 2 bases and J lost 2, with 15 bases in between. The CDR3 spells CASSQRARTLNYGYTF. The DNA of the CDR3 is TGCGCCAGCAGCCAAAGGGCTCGGACATTAAACTATGGCTACACCTTC.